Each of the 15 T cell receptor beta chains below was sequenced from the same sample in a study of blood T cell repertoires in COVID-19. Measured with immunoSEQ multiplex PCR; TCRdb has only the in-frame clones, and not every one. The table has more than 200,000 clones, roughly 86% seen once; the top ten hold about 4%. The sample comprised PBMCs or T cells enriched from blood (not recorded which). Receptor source: a woman aged 25 to 45 with acute COVID-19.

The chain couples TRBV4-1 to TRBJ2-5, with D possibly matching TRBD2 (7 bases). From germline, CDR1 is MGHRA and CDR2 YSYEKL. Deletions cut 0 bases from V and 4 bases from J, with 21 bases between. The CDR3 runs to 18 residues. This chain's CDR3 is CASSQDDPLGGARETQYF. The CDR3 nucleotides are TGCGCCAGCAGCCAAGATGACCCCCTAGGGGGGGCCAGAGAGACCCAGTACTTC.

The J gene is TRBJ2-3, the V gene TRBV4-2; weak D call: TRBD2 (7 bases). The V gene's germline CDR1 is LGHNA and CDR2 YNFKEQ. V lost 2 bases, J lost 6 bases, and 12 bases lay in between. The CDR3 spans 14 residues. The CDR3 loop is CASSQWGGSDTQYF. The CDR3 DNA follows: TGTGCCAGCAGCCAATGGGGGGGCAGTGATACGCAGTATTTT.

The genes are TRBV5-1 and TRBJ1-4; 7 bases fit TRBD1. This CDR3 spans 15 amino acids. The V gene end was trimmed by 5 bases and the J gene end by 2 bases; junction bases not matched to a gene: 6. Per the germline V gene, CDR1 is SGHRS and CDR2 is YFSETQ. The CDR3 loop is CASRATGETNEKLFF. The CDR3, as DNA: TGCGCCAGCAGAGCAACAGGGGAGACTAATGAAAAACTGTTTTTT.

The chain uses TRBV30 and TRBJ2-3, with D possibly TRBD2 on 7 matching bases. This CDR3 spans 15 amino acids. Germline CDR1 is GTSNPN and CDR2 is SVGIG (reference sequence). Trimming stripped 2 bases from V and 5 bases from J, with 17 bases between. In nucleotides, the CDR3 is TGTGCCTGGAGTCCTGGGCGGGGGCCGGGAGATACGCAGTATTTT. Translating gives CAWSPGRGPGDTQYF.

This rearrangement joins TRBV30 to TRBJ2-7; D possibly corresponds to TRBD2 (7 bases). The germline V and J ends were trimmed by 5 bases and 5 bases, with 19 bases remaining between them. The CDR3 totals 14 residues. Germline V gene sequence: CDR1 GTSNPN, CDR2 SVGIG (reference sequence). The CDR3 sequence is CAWVLGGAGHEQYF. CDR3 nucleotides: TGTGCCTGGGTCCTGGGGGGGGCCGGTCACGAGCAGTACTTC.

This rearrangement joins TRBV18 to TRBJ1-1; 8 bases align to TRBD1. This CDR3 has 16 residues. Trimming removed 4 bases from V and 1 base from J; junction bases left unmatched: 8. Germline V gene sequence: CDR1 KGHSH, CDR2 LQKENI. As DNA, the CDR3 is TGTGCCAGCTCACGGACAACAGGGGGTCGGAACACTGAAGCTTTCTTT. Its translation is CASSRTTGGRNTEAFF. The full variable domain, rest sourced from reference TRBV18 and TRBJ1-1, is NAGVMQNPRHLVRRRGQEARLRCSPMKGHSHVYWYRQLPEEGLKFMVYLQKENIIDESGMPKERFSAEFPKEGPSILRIQQVVRGDSAAYFCASSRTTGGRNTEAFFGQGTRLTVV.

The V gene is TRBV7-7, the J gene TRBJ2-2, with TRBD2 as a possible D gene (5 bases). The CDR3 contains 15 residues. V was pared by 4 bases and J by 5 bases, with 14 bases between. Germline V gene sequence: CDR1 SSHAT, CDR2 FNYEAQ (reference sequence). CDR3 sequence (DNA): TGTGCCAGCAGCTCTTCCGGACTGGGGACCGGGGAGCTGTTTTTT. Protein sequence: CASSSSGLGTGELFF.

This chain joins TRBV19 and TRBJ2-2, with TRBD1 matching over 10 bases. Unmatched junction bases numbered 8, after V lost 5 bases and J lost 5 bases. This CDR3 has 16 amino acids. Germline V gene lookup returns CDR1 LNHDA and CDR2 SQIVND (reference sequence). CDR3 residues: CASSARDRGSTGELFF. CDR3 coding DNA: TGTGCCAGTAGTGCTAGGGACAGGGGATCTACCGGGGAGCTGTTTTTT.

The genes are TRBV28 and TRBJ2-7, with D possibly being TRBD2 (5 bases). The CDR3 consists of 14 residues. Germline CDR1 is MDHEN and CDR2 is SYDVKM. V was shortened by 7 bases and J by 2 bases, with 15 bases between the two germline ends. CDR3 protein: CASNPLRRTYEQYF. Written as DNA, the CDR3 is TGTGCCAGCAACCCTCTACGGAGGACCTACGAGCAGTACTTC.

The gene calls are TRBV9 and TRBJ1-6, with 7 bases fitting TRBD1. The CDR3 consists of 15 residues. Trimming at V came to 0 bases and at J to 10 bases, leaving 7 bases not matched to a gene. Germline CDR1 SGDLS, CDR2 YYNGEE. DNA of the CDR3: TGTGCCAGCAGCGTAGTAGGGGACAGAGGATCACCCCTCCACTTT. Translating it yields CASSVVGDRGSPLHF. Complete variable domain (other parts from reference TRBV9 and TRBJ1-6): DSGVTQTPKHLITATGQRVTLRCSPRSGDLSVYWYQQSLDQGLQFLIQYYNGEERAKGNILERFSAQQFPDLHSELNLSSLELGDSALYFCASSVVGDRGSPLHFGNGTRLTVT.

The J gene is TRBJ1-4, the V gene TRBV5-1, with 10 bases matching TRBD1. CDR1 is SGHRS and CDR2 is YFSETQ in the germline V gene. CDR3 length equals 15 residues. V gave up 5 bases and J gave up 6 bases; unmatched junction bases: 7. The CDR3 protein is CASREAGTGDEKLFF. The DNA of the CDR3 is TGCGCCAGCAGGGAAGCCGGGACAGGGGATGAAAAACTGTTTTTT.

In its sample, this clone was seen a few times. CDR3 bases: TGTGCCAGCAGGGGAGGATACTACGAGCAGTACTTC. Its protein is CASRGGYYEQYF. This chain connects TRBV11-2 to TRBJ2-7; tentative D call: TRBD2 (6 bases). Germline CDR1 reads SGHAT; CDR2 reads FQNNGV. The CDR3 totals 12 residues. Trimming removed 6 bases from V and 3 bases from J, with 9 bases in between. Full variable domain (remainder filled in from reference TRBV11-2 and TRBJ2-7): EAGVAQSPRYKIIEKRQSVAFWCNPISGHATLYWYQQILGQGPKLLIQFQNNGVVDDSQLPKDRFSAERLKGVDSTLKIQPAKLEDSAVYLCASRGGYYEQYFGPGTRLTVT.

This clone has at least ten counts. V gene TRBV3-1 (or the pseudogene TRBV3-2) combines with J gene TRBJ1-6, with D maybe TRBD1 (6 bases). The length of the CDR3 is 14 residues. Per the germline V gene, CDR1 is LGHDT and CDR2 is YNNKEL (reference sequence). The V end was cut by 4 bases, the J end by 7 bases, with 11 bases between. For the CDR3, the DNA is TGTGCCAGCAGCCCACAGGGAATGAATTCACCCCTCCACTTT. This translates into CASSPQGMNSPLHF.

This clone was seen more than once but under ten times. The chain couples TRBV19 to TRBJ2-2; TRBD1 matches at 9 bases. CDR1 is LNHDA and CDR2 is SQIVND in the germline V gene (reference sequence). With 7 bases clipped from V and 4 bases from J, the junction kept 4 bases outside the gene matches. The CDR3 runs to 14 residues. The CDR3 is CASIQGATTGELFF. CDR3 in DNA: TGTGCCAGTATACAGGGGGCGACCACCGGGGAGCTGTTTTTT.

The V gene is TRBV5-1, the J gene TRBJ2-2; 8 positions agree with TRBD1. The V and J ends lost 3 bases and 7 bases, in that order; junction bases with no gene match: 17. The germline V gene has CDR1 SGHRS and CDR2 YFSETQ. The CDR3 has 18 amino acids. Here the CDR3 reads CASSWTWTGMGVGGELFF. CDR3 sequence (DNA): TGCGCCAGCAGCTGGACCTGGACAGGGATGGGGGTTGGCGGGGAGCTGTTTTTT.